This TCR beta chain emerged from a study of human T cells and chemical hapten exposure. This clonotype appeared a few times. Stated time point: patch test 2, 6 weeks after DPC sensitization. Sample treatment: therapeutic diphenylcyclopropenone sensitization with weekly scalp DPC. CDR1 is KGHSH and CDR2 is LQKENI in the germline V gene. This CDR3 has 15 amino acids. Trimming removed 2 bases from V and 6 bases from J, with 14 bases in between. In the original workflow: From around 25,000 to 690,000 TCRs were found per sample, with a median of around 100,000. MiXCR, applied by TCRdb to the RACE reads, yields one record per CDR3 protein. The V and J calls and clone size are TCRdb's, not the authors'. The data show 330,000 or so distinct CDR3 sequences, more than 5% seen once.

The rearrangement links TRBV18 to TRBJ1-3; D is uncertain. This material consisted of whole blood, taken in connection with sensitization to the hapten diphenylcyclopropenone (DPC). This sequence originates from a young woman with alopecia areata. Some clones in this sample may be carry-over from other donors' samples. DNA for the CDR3: TGTGCCAGCTCACCAATGGCAGATCGGCCAAACACCATATATTTT. Its translation is CASSPMADRPNTIYF.